The present T cell receptor (beta chain) was sequenced within a study of early T cells in non-severe SARS-CoV-2 infection. Study context: With bulk RNA from unsorted whole blood as input, sequencing yielded unpaired chains. General observations from the study: Private and CD4 specificities were missed by VDJdb matching, skewed to anti-spike CD8.

This clonotype was observed many times. As yet, its antigen is unknown. cDNA molecules, individually, were tagged with unique molecular identifiers. Each CDR3 protein is one row after TCRdb ran MiXCR on the 5' RACE reads. The data hold 50,000 to 60,000 distinct CDR3 sequences, with 6% to 7% observed a single time. The CDR3 spans 15 residues. Trimming cost V 5 bases and J 8 bases, with 18 bases left between them. Germline V CDR1 and CDR2: MDHEN, SYDVKM. V gene TRBV28 combines with J gene TRBJ1-4; D is ambiguous. Material for sequencing was whole blood. This TCR derives from an adult who was a healthcare worker with PCR-confirmed SARS-CoV-2 infection or an uninfected control (not recorded which). In DNA form, the CDR3 reads TGTGCCAGCAGTGGCCTGGGCCTTTATTCGGAAAAACTGTTTTTT. Its translation is CASSGLGLYSEKLFF.